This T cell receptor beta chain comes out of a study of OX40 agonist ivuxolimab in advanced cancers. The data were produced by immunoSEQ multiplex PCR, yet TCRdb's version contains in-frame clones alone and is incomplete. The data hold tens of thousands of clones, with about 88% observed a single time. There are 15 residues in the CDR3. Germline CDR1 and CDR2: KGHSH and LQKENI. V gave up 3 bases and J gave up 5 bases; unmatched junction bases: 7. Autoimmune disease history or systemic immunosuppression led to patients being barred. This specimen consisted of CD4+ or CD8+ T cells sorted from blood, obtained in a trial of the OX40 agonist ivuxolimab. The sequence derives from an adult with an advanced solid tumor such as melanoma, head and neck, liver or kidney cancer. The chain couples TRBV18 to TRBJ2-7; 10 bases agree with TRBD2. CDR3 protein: CASSPLAGAADEQYF. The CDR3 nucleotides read TGTGCCAGCTCACCCCTAGCGGGAGCGGCCGACGAGCAGTACTTC.